These 18 T cell receptor beta chains were all obtained from the same sample, sequenced in a study of blood T cells in healthy people across ages. Primers used in a second PCR of roughly 7 to 12 cycles were a sample-barcoded 5' primer and a J-beta primer mix. Using its own MiXCR run on the 5' RACE reads, TCRdb lists one record per CDR3 protein. The sample holds hundreds of thousands of distinct CDR3 sequences; 29% are singletons and the top ten take approximately 15%. The source material was blood. The source is an elderly woman in good health.

This clonotype was detected ten times or more. The chain uses TRBV20-1 and TRBJ2-5, with a weak D call TRBD2 (6 bases). V was trimmed by 0 bases and J by 5 bases, leaving 13 bases between them. The CDR3 has 14 residues. Germline lookup yields CDR1 DFQATT and CDR2 SNEGSKA (reference sequence). The CDR3 DNA sequence: TGCAGTGCTAGAGATTCGGGGGTGGGGGAGACCCAGTACTTC. Translated: CSARDSGVGETQYF.

This chain links TRBV7-2 with TRBJ2-2, with TRBD1 matching over 9 bases. Germline V gene data show CDR1 as SGHTA and CDR2 as FQGNSA. CDR3 length equals 13 residues. V lost 4 bases and J lost 9; bases outside the gene matches: 3. The CDR3 loop reads CASSSDRGRELFF. CDR3 sequence (DNA): TGTGCCAGCAGCTCGGACAGGGGCAGGGAGCTGTTTTTT.

This clonotype was recorded many times. The V call is TRBV21-1, the J call TRBJ2-7; the D call of TRBD2 is as the table states it, not checked on the DNA. TRBV21-1 is labeled a pseudogene. The CDR3 covers 16 residues. CDR3 in amino acids: CAIPAPRLVPLGEQYF. The DNA of the CDR3 is TGTGCCATTCCCGCTCCCCGACTAGTTCCGCTTGGCGAGCAGTACTTC.

The V call is TRBV25-1, the J call TRBJ2-7; a weak D match, TRBD1 (6 bases). CDR1 and CDR2 (germline): MGHDK, SYGVNS. Trimming removed 2 bases at V and 3 bases at J, with 14 bases between. The CDR3 spans 15 residues. CDR3 in DNA: TGTGCCAGCAGTGAAGCCCACAGGGTACGCTACGAGCAGTACTTC. This translates into CASSEAHRVRYEQYF.

This clonotype was detected many times. DNA of the CDR3: TGTGCCAGCTCACCGCGACAGGGATTCGGAGAGACCCAGTACTTC. It is translated as CASSPRQGFGETQYF. The rearrangement joins TRBV18 to TRBJ2-5; TRBD1 matches at 7 bases. The CDR3 extends over 15 amino acids. J lost 4 bases, V lost 3 bases, and 8 bases had no gene match. CDR1 and CDR2 (germline): KGHSH, LQKENI.

The J gene is TRBJ2-4, the V gene TRBV4-1, with D perhaps given as TRBD1 or TRBD2 (5 bases each). Germline loops: CDR1 MGHRA, CDR2 YSYEKL. Trimming stripped 3 bases from V and 0 bases from J, with 6 bases between. The CDR3 spans 14 residues. CDR3 in amino acids: CASSQGTAKNIQYF. The CDR3, as DNA: TGCGCCAGCAGCCAGGGGACAGCCAAAAACATTCAGTACTTC.

This clonotype was seen more than once but under ten times. V usage is TRBV7-2 and J usage is TRBJ1-2; 10 bases fit TRBD1. Losses at the gene ends were 5 bases for V and 3 bases for J; bases not matched to a gene: 6. The CDR3 contains 15 residues. Germline V gene data show CDR1 as SGHTA and CDR2 as FQGNSA. The CDR3 DNA is TGTGCCAGCAGCCAGGGGACAGGGGAGGACTATGGCTACACCTTC. Protein sequence: CASSQGTGEDYGYTF.

This clonotype was recorded many times. This sequence joins TRBV5-1 and TRBJ2-1; TRBD2 is a possible D gene (7 bases). This CDR3 is built from 16 residues. Between the trimmed V and J ends, which lost 0 bases and 3 bases, there was a span of 13 bases. Germline-derived CDR1 and CDR2 are SGHRS and YFSETQ. The CDR3 DNA follows: TGCGCCAGCAGCTTGGATGGGGGGGCCATCTACAATGAGCAGTTCTTC. Translation gives CASSLDGGAIYNEQFF.

The sample holds a few counts of this clonotype. The chain has TRBV5-6 and TRBJ2-2; 10 bases are a match to TRBD2. The trim removed 3 bases at V and 7 bases at J, leaving 6 bases unmatched. The germline CDR1 and CDR2 sequences are SGHDT and YYEEEE. The CDR3 is 15 residues long. CDR3: CASSSTSGLIGELFF. The CDR3 DNA reads as TGTGCCAGCAGCTCGACTAGCGGGCTAATCGGGGAGCTGTTTTTT. The full variable domain, completed using reference TRBV5-6 and TRBJ2-2, is DAGVTQSPTHLIKTRGQQVTLRCSPKSGHDTVSWYQQALGQGPQFIFQYYEEEERQRGNFPDRFSGHQFPNYSSELNVNALLLGDSALYLCASSSTSGLIGELFFGEGSRLTVL.

A few counts support this clonotype. This chain connects TRBV18 to TRBJ1-1, with TRBD1 matching 8 bases. V shed 1 base and J 5 bases; nucleotides not matched to a gene: 15. In germline, CDR1 is KGHSH, CDR2 LQKENI. The CDR3 sequence is 18 residues long. For the CDR3, the DNA is TGTGCCAGCTCACCACGACAGGGGCTGACTGGCGGTTATACTGAAGCTTTCTTT. As protein: CASSPRQGLTGGYTEAFF.

This clonotype was seen ten or more times. The chain carries TRBV12-3 or TRBV12-4 and TRBJ2-5, with a tentative D call TRBD2 (6 bases). V gave up 1 base and J gave up 7 bases, with 16 bases separating them. This CDR3 is 15 amino acids long. The CDR3: CASSLVGGARATQYF. Written as DNA, the CDR3 is TGTGCCAGCAGTTTAGTCGGAGGGGCCCGGGCGACCCAGTACTTC.

The rearrangement links TRBV27 to TRBJ1-1; D remains unclear. Trimming shortened V by 4 bases and J by 4 bases, and 10 bases separated the two germline ends. The CDR3 covers 13 residues. Per germline, CDR1 MNHEY and CDR2 SMNVEV (reference sequence). The CDR3 here is CASSYHGPTEAFF. DNA of the CDR3: TGTGCCAGCAGTTACCACGGACCCACTGAAGCTTTCTTT.

This sequence joins TRBV24-1 and TRBJ2-4, with TRBD1 identical over 8 bases. Germline V gene sequence: CDR1 KGHDR, CDR2 SFDVKD. This CDR3 has 16 residues. J gave up 13 bases and V 4 bases, and 17 bases lay outside the gene matches. CDR3: CATSDPDRGSLGEQYF. CDR3 coding DNA: TGTGCCACCAGTGACCCCGACAGGGGAAGCCTCGGTGAGCAGTACTTC.

This clonotype was recorded many times. The rearrangement uses TRBV15 and TRBJ2-3, with D perhaps TRBD1 (6 bases). With 8 bases removed from V and 2 bases from J, the gap between germline ends came to 11 bases. Germline CDR1 is LNHNV and CDR2 is YYDKDF (reference sequence). The length of the CDR3 is 13 residues. The CDR3 nucleotides read TGTGCCACCTCCCCAGGGGCCACAGATACGCAGTATTTT. Translated, it gives CATSPGATDTQYF.

This clonotype has only a few counts. The rearrangement uses TRBV18 and TRBJ1-4; 10 nucleotides match TRBD1. The CDR3 contains 15 residues. Trimming removed 3 bases from V and 7 bases from J; junction bases left unmatched: 5. Germline CDR1 and CDR2: KGHSH and LQKENI. CDR3 coding DNA: TGTGCCAGCTCACCCCCGGGACAGGGGTTTGAAAAACTGTTTTTT. This codes for CASSPPGQGFEKLFF. Complete variable domain (other parts from reference TRBV18 and TRBJ1-4): NAGVMQNPRHLVRRRGQEARLRCSPMKGHSHVYWYRQLPEEGLKFMVYLQKENIIDESGMPKERFSAEFPKEGPSILRIQQVVRGDSAAYFCASSPPGQGFEKLFFGSGTQLSVL.

The rearrangement links TRBV12-3 or TRBV12-4 to TRBJ1-1, with D possibly being TRBD1 (5 bases). Trimming took 1 base from V and 10 from J, leaving 13 bases between them. The CDR3 is 13 residues long. This CDR3 is CASSLENGGAAFF. CDR3 nucleotides: TGTGCCAGCAGTTTAGAAAATGGGGGTGCAGCTTTCTTT.

A note on this clonotype: A much larger clone differs by one base, so this may be a read error. The chain has TRBV12-3 or TRBV12-4 and TRBJ2-2; 15 positions match TRBD2. The CDR3 has 16 amino acids. The DNA for the CDR3 is TGTGCCAGCCGGACTAGCGGGGGGGCGAACACCGGGGGGCTGTTTTTT. Its translation: CASRTSGGANTGGLFF.

This rearrangement joins TRBV12-3 or TRBV12-4 to TRBJ2-2; the D gene is possibly TRBD1 (5 bases). The length of the CDR3 is 16 residues. Trimming cost V 1 base and J 1 base, with 10 bases left between them. The CDR3 coding sequence is TGTGCCAGCAGTTTAGAACGGCAGGGGAACACCGGGGAGCTGTTTTTT. Encoded protein: CASSLERQGNTGELFF.